Below, 28 T cell receptor beta chains from the same sample are listed, as sequenced in a study of Graves' ophthalmopathy and Graves' hyperthyroidism. As the template, RNA transcripts were used to amplify TCR beta CDR3 regions. The workflow started with a first-round RT-PCR run with HTBI primers and then moved on to a second-round multiplex PCR. Via MiXCR, TCRdb re-called the multiplex PCR reads, giving one row per CDR3 protein. The data show just over 600,000 distinct CDR3 sequences, with about a fifth seen just once and roughly 7.4% held by the top ten. Input material: peripheral blood. The source is a woman aged 18 to 35 with stable Graves' hyperthyroidism. Some clones in this sample may be carry-over from other donors' samples.

This chain uses TRBV20-1 with TRBJ1-5, with TRBD1 matching over 7 bases. This CDR3 comprises 13 residues. Germline V gene lookup returns CDR1 DFQATT and CDR2 SNEGSKA (reference sequence). The trim removed 5 bases at V and 4 bases at J, leaving 5 bases unmatched. CDR3 sequence reads: CSAWDSVNQPQHF. The CDR3 bases are TGCAGTGCTTGGGACAGCGTTAATCAGCCCCAGCATTTT.

The rearrangement joins TRBV12-3 or TRBV12-4 to TRBJ1-2; tentative D call: TRBD1 (5 bases). V dropped 1 base and J dropped 8 bases, with 8 bases sitting between them. This CDR3 comprises 12 residues. The CDR3 DNA sequence: TGTGCCAGCAGTTTAGGGGGACCCGGCTACACCTTC. Its protein product is CASSLGGPGYTF.

This clonotype appeared many times. This chain joins TRBV6-1 and TRBJ2-7, with D unresolved. CDR3 length equals 15 residues. In germline, CDR1 is MNHNS, CDR2 SASEGT. V was cut by 0 bases and J by 4 bases, with 13 bases left in between. CDR3 sequence (DNA): TGTGCCAGCAGTGAAGCCCACCCCCGAGGATACGAGCAGTACTTC. Protein product: CASSEAHPRGYEQYF.

The sample holds many counts of this clonotype. The chain is built from TRBV13 and TRBJ2-7, with D hard to call. The CDR3 extends over 14 amino acids. The V end was cut by 0 bases, the J end by 2 bases, with 8 bases between. Germline lookup yields CDR1 PRHDT and CDR2 FYEKMQ (reference sequence). Written as DNA, the CDR3 is TGTGCCAGCAGCTTAGGAAGGGTTACCTACGAGCAGTACTTC. Residues: CASSLGRVTYEQYF.

The table lists this clonotype with many counts. This chain joins TRBV20-1 and TRBJ2-5; 10 bases are a match to TRBD2. The junction had 6 bases not matched to a gene; V was cut back by 4 bases and J by 4 bases. CDR3 length: 14 residues. Germline lookup yields CDR1 DFQATT and CDR2 SNEGSKA (reference sequence). CDR3 sequence (DNA): TGCAGTGCTATAGCGGGAGGTGGGTCAGAGACCCAGTACTTC. Translated: CSAIAGGGSETQYF.

The chain joins TRBV28 to TRBJ2-2, with D uncertain. With 3 bases removed from V and 4 bases from J, the gap between germline ends came to 9 bases. Germline V gene sequence: CDR1 MDHEN, CDR2 SYDVKM. The CDR3 has 14 amino acids. In DNA form, the CDR3 reads TGTGCCAGCAGTTTTGGTCAGTTCACCGGGGAGCTGTTTTTT. It codes for CASSFGQFTGELFF.

The table lists this clonotype with many counts. V usage is TRBV20-1 and J usage is TRBJ2-7; D might be TRBD1 (7 bases). Germline CDR1 reads DFQATT; CDR2 reads SNEGSKA (reference sequence). CDR3 length equals 13 residues. V was cut by 6 bases and J by 4 bases, with 16 bases left in between. This CDR3 is CSARGAEGYEQYF. The CDR3 coding sequence is TGCAGTGCCAGGGGGGCCGAGGGATACGAGCAGTACTTC.

This clonotype showed up many times. The V and J genes are TRBV6-1 and TRBJ1-1; D is possibly TRBD1 (6 bases). CDR1 is MNHNS, CDR2 SASEGT, per germline. CDR3 length equals 13 residues. V was cut by 6 bases and J by 5 bases, with 13 bases left in between. CDR3 region: CASRDGGKTEAFF. CDR3 coding DNA: TGTGCCAGCAGGGACGGGGGCAAGACTGAAGCTTTCTTT.

This clonotype appeared many times. The chain recombines TRBV14 with TRBJ2-5; D is perhaps TRBD1 (5 bases). V lost 2 bases and J 4 bases, leaving 23 bases between the germline ends. Per germline, CDR1 SGHDN and CDR2 FVKESK. The CDR3 has 18 residues. The chain's CDR3 is CASSQPVWAHPRVETQYF. In nucleotides, the CDR3 is TGTGCCAGCAGCCAACCGGTGTGGGCCCACCCCAGGGTAGAGACCCAGTACTTC.

This clonotype was picked up many times. DNA of the CDR3: TGTGCCACCAGTGATTATCGCAAACGATCCACCGGGGAGCTGTTTTTT. Translated, it gives CATSDYRKRSTGELFF. V usage is TRBV24-1 and J usage is TRBJ2-2; D remains unclear. Germline loops: CDR1 KGHDR, CDR2 SFDVKD. The CDR3 has 16 amino acids. V lost 2 bases to trimming and J lost 4 bases, with 13 bases between them.

This clonotype has a count of ten or more. The V gene is TRBV29-1, the J gene TRBJ1-1; TRBD1 is a possible D gene (6 bases). Looked up from germline, CDR1 is SQVTM and CDR2 is ANQGSEA. This CDR3 region has 11 residues. With 4 bases removed from V and 3 bases from J, the gap between germline ends came to 6 bases. The CDR3 sequence: CSVAGDTEAFF. In nucleotides, the CDR3 is TGCAGCGTTGCAGGGGACACTGAAGCTTTCTTT.

This clonotype occurred many times. The chain is built from TRBV2 and TRBJ1-1; D is perhaps TRBD1 (6 bases). CDR3 length: 14 residues. CDR1 is SNHLY and CDR2 is FYNNEI in the germline V gene. V lost 7 bases, J lost 4 bases, and 16 bases lay in between. The CDR3 region has the DNA TGTGCCAGCATCAGGGGCGTGGCGGGCACTGAAGCTTTCTTT. It encodes CASIRGVAGTEAFF.

As DNA, the CDR3 is TGTGCCAGCAGTTCCAGGACACTGAACACTGAAGCTTTCTTT. This encodes CASSSRTLNTEAFF. V usage is TRBV27 and J usage is TRBJ1-1; possible D gene TRBD1, 5 bases. This CDR3 spans 14 amino acids. Germline V CDR1 and CDR2: MNHEY, SMNVEV (reference sequence). V lost 4 bases and J 0 bases, leaving 9 bases between the germline ends.

This clonotype showed up many times. This sequence joins TRBV6-5 and TRBJ2-7, with D perhaps matching TRBD1 or TRBD2 (5 bases each). The germline V gene has CDR1 MNHEY and CDR2 SVGAGI. V dropped 0 bases and J dropped 0 bases, with 6 bases sitting between them. The CDR3 has 14 amino acids. The CDR3 protein is CASSYSRGSYEQYF. The CDR3 coding sequence is TGTGCCAGCAGTTACTCGAGGGGCTCCTACGAGCAGTACTTC.

This clonotype turned up a few times. The chain employs TRBV7-3 and TRBJ2-2, with D unresolved. The CDR3 covers 15 residues. The V gene lost 7 bases and the J gene lost 2 bases, with 14 bases spanning the gap. The germline V gene encodes CDR1 SGHTA and CDR2 FQGTGA. This chain's CDR3 is CASKPRRLNTGELFF. DNA for the CDR3: TGTGCCAGCAAACCCCGTCGGCTAAACACCGGGGAGCTGTTTTTT.

This clonotype was counted at least ten times. The chain employs TRBV3-1 and TRBJ1-2; no firm D call. The CDR3 runs 13 residues. V was shortened by 1 base and J by 4 bases, with 7 bases between the two germline ends. Germline CDR1 is LGHDT and CDR2 is YNNKEL (reference sequence). Here the CDR3 DNA reads TGTGCCAGCAGCCAAGGGCAGGTCTATGGCTACACCTTC. The encoded protein is CASSQGQVYGYTF.

This clonotype has ten or more counts. The gene calls are TRBV12-3 or TRBV12-4 and TRBJ1-1; D gene unclear. CDR3 length equals 12 residues. The germline V and J ends were trimmed by 3 bases and 3 bases, with 5 bases remaining between them. This CDR3 reads CASSFGHTEAFF. DNA for the CDR3: TGTGCCAGCAGTTTCGGGCACACTGAAGCTTTCTTT.

The rearrangement uses TRBV6-5 and TRBJ2-5; 8 nucleotides match TRBD1. Trimming removed 6 bases from V and 5 bases from J; junction bases left unmatched: 2. This CDR3 contains 12 residues. CDR1 is MNHEY and CDR2 is SVGAGI in the germline V gene. As DNA, the CDR3 is TGTGCCAGCAGCCACAGGGGGGAGACCCAGTACTTC. Translated: CASSHRGETQYF.

This clonotype was seen only a few times. V is TRBV30 and J is TRBJ1-2; 9 bases are shared with TRBD1. The ends lost 2 bases at V and 5 bases at J; junction bases unmatched: 6. This CDR3 contains 14 residues. From germline, CDR1 is GTSNPN and CDR2 SVGIG (reference sequence). The CDR3 spells CAWSSDRGGYGYTF. The CDR3 DNA reads as TGTGCCTGGAGTTCCGACAGGGGGGGTTATGGCTACACCTTC.

In its sample, this clonotype was seen many times. The chain uses TRBV19 and TRBJ2-5; possibly TRBD1 or TRBD2 for D (6 bases each). Germline V gene lookup returns CDR1 LNHDA and CDR2 SQIVND (reference sequence). Trimming removed 5 bases from V and 1 base from J, with 14 bases in between. The CDR3 is made up of 15 amino acids. CDR3 region: CASSLGGTFQETQYF. The CDR3 DNA sequence: TGTGCCAGTAGTCTTGGGGGGACATTCCAAGAGACCCAGTACTTC. Looking up the rest from reference TRBV19 and TRBJ2-5 gives the full variable domain: DGGITQSPKYLFRKEGQNVTLSCEQNLNHDAMYWYRQDPGQGLRLIYYSQIVNDFQKGDIAEGYSVSREKKESFPLTVTSAQKNPTAFYLCASSLGGTFQETQYFGPGTRLLVL.

This clonotype was seen ten or more times. The V and J genes are TRBV6-1 and TRBJ2-5, with D possibly TRBD2 on 5 matching bases. CDR1 and CDR2 (germline): MNHNS, SASEGT. Deletions cut 8 bases from V and 1 base from J, with 11 bases between. The CDR3 extends over 13 amino acids. The CDR3: CASPPGSQETQYF. The CDR3 DNA reads TGTGCCAGCCCCCCGGGGTCCCAAGAGACCCAGTACTTC.

This clonotype was detected many times. The gene calls are TRBV19 and TRBJ1-2, with D tentatively TRBD1 (6 bases). The CDR3 loop spans 15 amino acids. Trimming removed 3 bases at V and 1 base at J, with 12 bases between. Germline V lookup: CDR1 LNHDA, CDR2 SQIVND (reference sequence). The CDR3, as DNA: TGTGCCAGTAGTATCCCGGACAGTTATAACTATGGCTACACCTTC. This encodes CASSIPDSYNYGYTF.

This clonotype was seen at least ten times. V gene TRBV20-1 combines with J gene TRBJ1-6; the D is unclear. Germline V gene data show CDR1 as DFQATT and CDR2 as SNEGSKA (reference sequence). V lost 3 bases and J 0 bases, leaving 9 bases between the germline ends. CDR3 length: 15 amino acids. The chain's CDR3 is CSASGLSSYNSPLHF. CDR3 nucleotides: TGCAGTGCTAGCGGCCTGAGCTCCTATAATTCACCCCTCCACTTT.

This clonotype was seen many times. The chain is built from TRBV13 and TRBJ2-7, with D hard to call. The germline V gene has CDR1 PRHDT and CDR2 FYEKMQ (reference sequence). Trimming pared 7 bases from V and 3 bases from J, leaving 13 bases between. The length of the CDR3 is 13 residues. The CDR3 sequence is CASNSNPNYEQYF. CDR3 bases: TGTGCCAGCAACTCGAACCCAAACTACGAGCAGTACTTC.

This clonotype was counted only a few times. The rearrangement joins TRBV9 to TRBJ2-7; 16 bases agree with TRBD2. The CDR3 extends over 17 amino acids. Losses at the gene ends were 2 bases for V and 5 bases for J; bases not matched to a gene: 7. Looked up from germline, CDR1 is SGDLS and CDR2 is YYNGEE. CDR3 DNA: TGTGCCAGCAGCGTGGGACTAGCGGGGGGGCCTATCGACGAGCAGTACTTC. As protein: CASSVGLAGGPIDEQYF.

This clonotype was recorded a few times. This chain connects TRBV6-5 to TRBJ2-7; a weak D match, TRBD1 (6 bases). Trimming removed 5 bases from V and 9 bases from J, with 17 bases in between. The CDR3 loop spans 13 amino acids. The germline gives CDR1 MNHEY, CDR2 SVGAGI. CDR3 residues: CASSTGTLLAQYF. CDR3 coding DNA: TGTGCCAGCAGTACCGGGACACTGCTGGCGCAGTACTTC.

CDR3 protein: CASSTQGEYGYTF. Here the CDR3 DNA reads TGTGCCAGCAGTACCCAGGGGGAATATGGCTACACCTTC. The chain uses TRBV12-3 or TRBV12-4 and TRBJ1-2; 7 nucleotides line up with TRBD1. The J segment lost 5 bases and the V segment lost 5 bases, leaving 5 bases of the junction unmatched. This CDR3 comprises 13 residues.

This clonotype came up many times. The chain carries TRBV7-2 and TRBJ2-5; D not resolved. This CDR3 region has 15 residues. The ends were cut back, 2 bases at V and 1 base at J, with 11 bases in the middle. Germline V lookup: CDR1 SGHTA, CDR2 FQGNSA. DNA for the CDR3: TGTGCCAGCAGCTTATCTGGTAGCTCCCAAGAGACCCAGTACTTC. It is translated as CASSLSGSSQETQYF.